This record concerns one T cell receptor beta chain sequence. Antigen unknown. This specimen belongs to a study of early T cells in non-severe SARS-CoV-2 infection. The length of the CDR3 is 17 residues. The V gene lost 2 bases and the J gene lost 0 bases, with 11 bases spanning the gap. Germline loops: CDR1 SGHTA, CDR2 FQGTGA. Overall study results and limits: VDJdb matching, biased toward anti-spike CD8 responses, missed private and CD4 specificities.

Attached unique molecular identifiers marked individual cDNA molecules. One entry per CDR3 protein, called by TCRdb with MiXCR from the 5' RACE reads. Of around 64,000 distinct CDR3 sequences detected, around 10% appear once; the ten largest clones hold 5% to 7%. The chain links TRBV7-3 to TRBJ2-6; D perhaps matches TRBD1 (5 bases). Sequencing was performed on whole blood, taken at baseline. This sequence originates from an adult who was a healthcare worker with PCR-confirmed SARS-CoV-2 infection or an uninfected control (not recorded which). The CDR3 loop is CASSLYRFGSGANVLTF. In DNA, the CDR3 is TGTGCCAGCAGCTTATACAGGTTCGGCTCTGGGGCCAACGTCCTGACTTTC.